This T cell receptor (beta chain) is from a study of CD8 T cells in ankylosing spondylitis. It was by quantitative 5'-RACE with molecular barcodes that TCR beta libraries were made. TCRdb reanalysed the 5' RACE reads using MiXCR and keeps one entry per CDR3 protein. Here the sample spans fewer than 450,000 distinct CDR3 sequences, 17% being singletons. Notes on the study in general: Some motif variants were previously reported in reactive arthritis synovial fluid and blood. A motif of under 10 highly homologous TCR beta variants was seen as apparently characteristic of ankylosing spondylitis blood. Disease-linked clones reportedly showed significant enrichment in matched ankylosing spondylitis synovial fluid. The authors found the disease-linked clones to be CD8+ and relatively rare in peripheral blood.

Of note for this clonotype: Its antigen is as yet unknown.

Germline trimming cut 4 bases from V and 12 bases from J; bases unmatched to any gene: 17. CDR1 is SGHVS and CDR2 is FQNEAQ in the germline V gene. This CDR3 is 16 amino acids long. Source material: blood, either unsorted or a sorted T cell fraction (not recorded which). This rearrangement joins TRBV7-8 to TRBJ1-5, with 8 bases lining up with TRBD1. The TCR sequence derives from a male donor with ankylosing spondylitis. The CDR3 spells CASSSDRDTIAINQHF. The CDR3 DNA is TGTGCCAGCAGCTCGGACAGGGACACAATAGCAATCAACCAGCATTTT.